Here is one T cell receptor (beta chain) with its context. This entry is derived from a study of blood T cell repertoires in COVID-19. Sequenced by immunoSEQ multiplex PCR; TCRdb stores in-frame clones only, minus some. The sample has 240,000 or so clones, roughly 82% seen once. Germline CDR1 reads MDHEN; CDR2 reads SYDVKM. There are 12 residues in the CDR3. Trimming took off 5 bases at V and 8 bases at J, with 13 bases between the two ends. The chain joins TRBV28 to TRBJ2-7, with D perhaps TRBD1 (5 bases). Sequenced sample: peripheral blood. This TCR was recovered from an elderly man with acute or convalescent COVID-19. The CDR3, as DNA: TGTGCCAGCAGTCTACAGGCCTCGCAGCAGTACTTC. Translated: CASSLQASQQYF.